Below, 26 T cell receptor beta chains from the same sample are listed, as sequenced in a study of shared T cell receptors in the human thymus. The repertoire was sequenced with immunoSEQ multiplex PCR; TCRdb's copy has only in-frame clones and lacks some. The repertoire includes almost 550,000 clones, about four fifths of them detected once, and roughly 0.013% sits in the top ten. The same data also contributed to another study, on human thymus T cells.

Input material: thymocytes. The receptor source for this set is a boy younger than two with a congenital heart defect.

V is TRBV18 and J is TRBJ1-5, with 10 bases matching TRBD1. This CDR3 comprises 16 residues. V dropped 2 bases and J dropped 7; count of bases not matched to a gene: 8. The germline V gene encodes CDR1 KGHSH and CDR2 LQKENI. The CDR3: CASSPIGTGVRQPQHF. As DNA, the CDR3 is TGTGCCAGCTCACCAATCGGGACAGGGGTTCGGCAGCCCCAGCATTTT.

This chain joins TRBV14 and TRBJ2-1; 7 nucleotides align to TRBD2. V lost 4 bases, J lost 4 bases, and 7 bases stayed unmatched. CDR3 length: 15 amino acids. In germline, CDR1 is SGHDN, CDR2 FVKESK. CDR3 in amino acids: CASSLIAGPYNEQFF. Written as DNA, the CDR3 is TGTGCCAGCAGCCTCATAGCGGGCCCTTACAATGAGCAGTTCTTC.

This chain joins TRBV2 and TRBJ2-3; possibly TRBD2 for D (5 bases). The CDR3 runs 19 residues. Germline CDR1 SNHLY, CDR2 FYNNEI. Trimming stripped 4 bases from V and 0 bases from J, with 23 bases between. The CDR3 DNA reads TGTGCCAGCAGTGGGCTCGTTTATCGGGGTCTTACTAGCACAGATACGCAGTATTTT. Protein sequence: CASSGLVYRGLTSTDTQYF. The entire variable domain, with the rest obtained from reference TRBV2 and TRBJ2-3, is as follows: EPEVTQTPSHQVTQMGQEVILRCVPISNHLYFYWYRQILGQKVEFLVSFYNNEISEKSEIFDDQFSVERPDGSNFTLKIRSTKLEDSAMYFCASSGLVYRGLTSTDTQYFGPGTRLTVL.

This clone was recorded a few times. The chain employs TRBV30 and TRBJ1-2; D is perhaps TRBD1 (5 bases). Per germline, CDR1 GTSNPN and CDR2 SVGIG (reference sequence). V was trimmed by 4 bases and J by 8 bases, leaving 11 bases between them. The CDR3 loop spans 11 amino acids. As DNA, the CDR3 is TGTGCCTGGATGGGGGGAGGAGGCTACACCTTC. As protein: CAWMGGGGYTF.

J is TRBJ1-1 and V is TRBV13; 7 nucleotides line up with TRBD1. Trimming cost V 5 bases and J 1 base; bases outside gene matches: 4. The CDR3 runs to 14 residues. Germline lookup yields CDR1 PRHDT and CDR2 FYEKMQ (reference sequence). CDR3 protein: CASSPWTGNTEAFF. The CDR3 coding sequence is TGTGCCAGCAGCCCGTGGACAGGGAACACTGAAGCTTTCTTT.

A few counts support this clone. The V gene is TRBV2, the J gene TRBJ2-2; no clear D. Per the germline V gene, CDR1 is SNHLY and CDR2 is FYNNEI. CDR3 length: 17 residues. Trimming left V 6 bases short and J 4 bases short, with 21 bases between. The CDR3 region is CASSPIPWPIGTGELFF. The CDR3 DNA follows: TGTGCCAGCAGCCCGATCCCCTGGCCGATTGGCACCGGGGAGCTGTTTTTT.

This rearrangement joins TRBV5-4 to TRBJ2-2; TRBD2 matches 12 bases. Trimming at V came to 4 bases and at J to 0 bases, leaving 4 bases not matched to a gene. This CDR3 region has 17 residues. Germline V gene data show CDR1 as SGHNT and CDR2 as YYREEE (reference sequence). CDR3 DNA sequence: TGTGCCAGCAGCCCCTGGACTAGCGGGACGAACACCGGGGAGCTGTTTTTT. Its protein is CASSPWTSGTNTGELFF.

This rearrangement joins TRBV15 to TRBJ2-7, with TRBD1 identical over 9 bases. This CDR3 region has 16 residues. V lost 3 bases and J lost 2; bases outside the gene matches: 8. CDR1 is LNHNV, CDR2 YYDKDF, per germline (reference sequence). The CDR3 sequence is CATSRGPGTGTYEQYF. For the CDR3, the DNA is TGTGCCACCAGCAGGGGCCCGGGGACAGGGACCTACGAGCAGTACTTC.

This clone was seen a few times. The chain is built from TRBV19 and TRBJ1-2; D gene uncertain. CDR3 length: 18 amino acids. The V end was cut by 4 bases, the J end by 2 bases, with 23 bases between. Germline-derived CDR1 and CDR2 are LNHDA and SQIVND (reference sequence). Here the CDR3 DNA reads TGTGCCAGTAGTAGGAGCCCCGGGTCGCCTCTTAAAAACTATGGCTACACCTTC. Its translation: CASSRSPGSPLKNYGYTF.

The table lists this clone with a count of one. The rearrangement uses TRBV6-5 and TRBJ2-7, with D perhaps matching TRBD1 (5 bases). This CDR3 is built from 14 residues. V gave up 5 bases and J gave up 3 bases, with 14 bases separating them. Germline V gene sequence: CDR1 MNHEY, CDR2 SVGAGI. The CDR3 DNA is TGTGCCAGCAGTACCTCCAGGCAGGGCTACGAGCAGTACTTC. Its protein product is CASSTSRQGYEQYF.

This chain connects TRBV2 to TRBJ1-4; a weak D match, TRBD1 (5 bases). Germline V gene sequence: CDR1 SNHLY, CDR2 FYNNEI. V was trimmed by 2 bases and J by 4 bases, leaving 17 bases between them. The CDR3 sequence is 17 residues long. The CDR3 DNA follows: TGTGCCAGCAGTGAATACGAGTTCGCAGGGTATAATGAAAAACTGTTTTTT. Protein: CASSEYEFAGYNEKLFF.

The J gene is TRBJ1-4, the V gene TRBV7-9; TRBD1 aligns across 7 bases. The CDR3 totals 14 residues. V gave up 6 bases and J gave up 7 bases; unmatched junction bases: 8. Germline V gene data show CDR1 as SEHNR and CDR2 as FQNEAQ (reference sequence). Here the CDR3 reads CASSYQGDGEKLFF. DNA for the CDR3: TGTGCCAGCAGTTATCAGGGGGATGGTGAAAAACTGTTTTTT.

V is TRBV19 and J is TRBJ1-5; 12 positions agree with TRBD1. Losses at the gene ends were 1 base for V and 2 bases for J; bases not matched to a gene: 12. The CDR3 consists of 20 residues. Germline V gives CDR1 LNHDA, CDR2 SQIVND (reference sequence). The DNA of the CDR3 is TGTGCCAGTAGTATAGGACCTTACCGAGGGACAGGGGGCGGCAATCAGCCCCAGCATTTT. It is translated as CASSIGPYRGTGGGNQPQHF.

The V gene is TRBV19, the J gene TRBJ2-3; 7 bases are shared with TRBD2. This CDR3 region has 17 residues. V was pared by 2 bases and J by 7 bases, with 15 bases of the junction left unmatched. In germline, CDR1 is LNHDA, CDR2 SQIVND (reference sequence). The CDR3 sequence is CASSISGLSWDAYTQYF. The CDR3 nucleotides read TGTGCCAGTAGTATATCGGGACTATCTTGGGACGCCTATACGCAGTATTTT.

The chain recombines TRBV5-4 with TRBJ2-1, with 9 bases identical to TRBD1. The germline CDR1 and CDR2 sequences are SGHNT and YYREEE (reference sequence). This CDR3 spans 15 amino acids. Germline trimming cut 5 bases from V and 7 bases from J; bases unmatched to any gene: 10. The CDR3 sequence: CASRGDRATKNEQFF. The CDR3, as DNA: TGTGCCAGCAGGGGGGACAGGGCAACCAAAAATGAGCAGTTCTTC.

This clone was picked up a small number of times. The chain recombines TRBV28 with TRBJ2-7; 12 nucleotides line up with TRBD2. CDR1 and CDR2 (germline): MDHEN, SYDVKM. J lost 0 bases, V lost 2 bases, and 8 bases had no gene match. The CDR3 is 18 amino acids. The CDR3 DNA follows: TGTGCCAGCAGTTTAGGCCGACTAGCGGGAGAAGGCTCCTACGAGCAGTACTTC. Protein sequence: CASSLGRLAGEGSYEQYF.

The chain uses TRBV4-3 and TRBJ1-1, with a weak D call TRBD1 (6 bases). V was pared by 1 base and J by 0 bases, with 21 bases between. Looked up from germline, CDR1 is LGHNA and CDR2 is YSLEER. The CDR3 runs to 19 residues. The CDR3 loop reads CASSQVPPHTDRLNTEAFF. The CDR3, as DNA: TGCGCCAGCAGCCAAGTCCCGCCCCATACCGACAGGTTGAACACTGAAGCTTTCTTT.

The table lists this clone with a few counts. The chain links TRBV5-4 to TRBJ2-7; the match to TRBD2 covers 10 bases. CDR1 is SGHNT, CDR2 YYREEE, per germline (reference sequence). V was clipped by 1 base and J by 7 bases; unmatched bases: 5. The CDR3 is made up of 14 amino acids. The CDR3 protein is CASSLWEREGEQYF. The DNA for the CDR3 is TGTGCCAGCAGCTTGTGGGAGCGGGAGGGGGAGCAGTACTTC.

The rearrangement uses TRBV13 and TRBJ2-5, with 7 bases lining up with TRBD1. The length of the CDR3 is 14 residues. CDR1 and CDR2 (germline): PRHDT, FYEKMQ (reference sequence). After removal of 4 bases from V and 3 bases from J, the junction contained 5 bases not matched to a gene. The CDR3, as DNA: TGTGCCAGCAGCTCTTGGACAGGCAAAGAGACCCAGTACTTC. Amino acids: CASSSWTGKETQYF.

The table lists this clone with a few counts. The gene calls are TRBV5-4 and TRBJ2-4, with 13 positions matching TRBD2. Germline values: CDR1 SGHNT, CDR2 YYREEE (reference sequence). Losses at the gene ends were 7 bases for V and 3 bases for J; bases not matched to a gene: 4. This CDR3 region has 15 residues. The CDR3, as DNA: TGTGCCAGCTCAACTAGCGGGAGGGTCAAAAACATTCAGTACTTC. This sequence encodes CASSTSGRVKNIQYF.

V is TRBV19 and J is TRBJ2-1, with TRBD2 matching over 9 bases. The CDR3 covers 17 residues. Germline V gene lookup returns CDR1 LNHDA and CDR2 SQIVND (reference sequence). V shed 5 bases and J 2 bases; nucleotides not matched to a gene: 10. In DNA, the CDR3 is TGTGCCAGTAGTCCTTTAGCGGGAGAGATACCCTACAATGAGCAGTTCTTC. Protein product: CASSPLAGEIPYNEQFF.

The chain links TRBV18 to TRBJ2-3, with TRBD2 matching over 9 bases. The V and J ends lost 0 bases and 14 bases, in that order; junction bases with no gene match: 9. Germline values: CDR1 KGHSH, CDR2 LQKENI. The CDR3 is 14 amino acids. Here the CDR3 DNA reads TGTGCCAGCTCACCACCCGCTAGCGGGACCCCTCGGTATTTT. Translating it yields CASSPPASGTPRYF.

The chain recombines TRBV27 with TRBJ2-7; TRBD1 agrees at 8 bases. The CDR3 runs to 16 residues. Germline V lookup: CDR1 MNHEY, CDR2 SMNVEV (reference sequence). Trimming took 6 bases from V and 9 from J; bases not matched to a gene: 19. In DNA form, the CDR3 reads TGTGCCAGCAGCTATAACCGGACAGGGCGCCCGGGCGGGCAGTACTTC. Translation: CASSYNRTGRPGGQYF.

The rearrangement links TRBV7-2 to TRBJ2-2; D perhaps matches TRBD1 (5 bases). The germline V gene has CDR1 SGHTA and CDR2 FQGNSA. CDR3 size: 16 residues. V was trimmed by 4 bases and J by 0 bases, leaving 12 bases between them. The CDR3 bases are TGTGCCAGCAGCTCGACAGTCTACCCGAACACCGGGGAGCTGTTTTTT. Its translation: CASSSTVYPNTGELFF.

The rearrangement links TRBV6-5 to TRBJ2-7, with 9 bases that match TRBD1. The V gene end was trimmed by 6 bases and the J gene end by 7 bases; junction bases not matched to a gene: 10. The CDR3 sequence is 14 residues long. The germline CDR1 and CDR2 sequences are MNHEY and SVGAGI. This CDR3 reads CASRGDRAIREQYF. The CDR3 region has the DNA TGTGCCAGCAGGGGGGACAGGGCCATTCGGGAGCAGTACTTC.

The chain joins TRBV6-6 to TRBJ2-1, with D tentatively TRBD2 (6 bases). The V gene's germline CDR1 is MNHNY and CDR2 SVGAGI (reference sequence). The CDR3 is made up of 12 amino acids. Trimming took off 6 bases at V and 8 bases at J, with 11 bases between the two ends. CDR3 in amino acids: CASSGSRDEQFF. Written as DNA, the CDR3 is TGTGCCAGCAGCGGGAGTAGGGATGAGCAGTTCTTC.